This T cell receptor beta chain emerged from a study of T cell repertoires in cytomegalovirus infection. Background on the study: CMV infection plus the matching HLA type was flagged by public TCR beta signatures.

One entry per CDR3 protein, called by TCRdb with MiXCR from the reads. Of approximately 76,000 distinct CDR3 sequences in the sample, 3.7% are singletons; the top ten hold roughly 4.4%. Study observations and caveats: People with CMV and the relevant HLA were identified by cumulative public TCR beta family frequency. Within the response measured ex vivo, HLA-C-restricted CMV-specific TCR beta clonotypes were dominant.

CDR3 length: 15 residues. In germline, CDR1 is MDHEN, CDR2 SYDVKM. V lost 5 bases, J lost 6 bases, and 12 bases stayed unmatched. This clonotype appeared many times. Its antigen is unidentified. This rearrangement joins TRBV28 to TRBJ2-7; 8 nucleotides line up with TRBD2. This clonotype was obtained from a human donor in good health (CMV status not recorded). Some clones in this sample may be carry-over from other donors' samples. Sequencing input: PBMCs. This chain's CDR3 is CASSPLGRGVREQYF. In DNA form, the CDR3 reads TGTGCCAGCAGTCCCCTGGGGCGGGGGGTGCGCGAGCAGTACTTC.